The sequence of this TCR beta chain was determined in a study of blood T cell repertoires in COVID-19. As for the study in general: There were acute and convalescent COVID-19 samples, and they came from the United States, Italy and Spain.

This clone turned up a few times. The CDR3 length is 14 residues. The V end was cut by 5 bases, the J end by 11 bases, with 16 bases between. Germline-derived CDR1 and CDR2 are MNHEY and SVGAGI. Clones were sequenced by immunoSEQ multiplex PCR, and TCRdb holds only the in-frame ones, with some missing. The sample lists 250,000 or so clones, 86% occurring once. Sample: peripheral blood. The genes are TRBV6-5 and TRBJ1-6, with D uncertain. The clonotype was recovered from a man in his 60s with acute or convalescent COVID-19. The CDR3 loop is CASSRTPNGAPLHF. CDR3 nucleotides: TGTGCCAGCAGTCGCACCCCGAACGGGGCACCCCTCCACTTT.